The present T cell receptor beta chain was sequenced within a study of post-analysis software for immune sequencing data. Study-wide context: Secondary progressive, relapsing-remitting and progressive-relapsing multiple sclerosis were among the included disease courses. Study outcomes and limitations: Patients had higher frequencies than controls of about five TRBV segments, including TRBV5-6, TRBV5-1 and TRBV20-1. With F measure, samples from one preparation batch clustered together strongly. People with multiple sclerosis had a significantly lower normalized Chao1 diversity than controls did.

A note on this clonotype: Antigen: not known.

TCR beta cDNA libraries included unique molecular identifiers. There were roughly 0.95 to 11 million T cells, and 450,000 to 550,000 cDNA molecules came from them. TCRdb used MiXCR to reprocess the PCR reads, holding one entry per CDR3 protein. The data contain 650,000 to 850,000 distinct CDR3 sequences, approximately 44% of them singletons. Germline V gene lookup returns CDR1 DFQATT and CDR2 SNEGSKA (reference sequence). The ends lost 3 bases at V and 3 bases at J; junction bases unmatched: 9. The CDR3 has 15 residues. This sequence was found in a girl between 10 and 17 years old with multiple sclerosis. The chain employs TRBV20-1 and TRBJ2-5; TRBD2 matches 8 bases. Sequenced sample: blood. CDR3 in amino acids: CSARSGGRFEETQYF. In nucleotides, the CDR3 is TGCAGTGCTAGGTCGGGCGGGAGGTTCGAAGAGACCCAGTACTTC.